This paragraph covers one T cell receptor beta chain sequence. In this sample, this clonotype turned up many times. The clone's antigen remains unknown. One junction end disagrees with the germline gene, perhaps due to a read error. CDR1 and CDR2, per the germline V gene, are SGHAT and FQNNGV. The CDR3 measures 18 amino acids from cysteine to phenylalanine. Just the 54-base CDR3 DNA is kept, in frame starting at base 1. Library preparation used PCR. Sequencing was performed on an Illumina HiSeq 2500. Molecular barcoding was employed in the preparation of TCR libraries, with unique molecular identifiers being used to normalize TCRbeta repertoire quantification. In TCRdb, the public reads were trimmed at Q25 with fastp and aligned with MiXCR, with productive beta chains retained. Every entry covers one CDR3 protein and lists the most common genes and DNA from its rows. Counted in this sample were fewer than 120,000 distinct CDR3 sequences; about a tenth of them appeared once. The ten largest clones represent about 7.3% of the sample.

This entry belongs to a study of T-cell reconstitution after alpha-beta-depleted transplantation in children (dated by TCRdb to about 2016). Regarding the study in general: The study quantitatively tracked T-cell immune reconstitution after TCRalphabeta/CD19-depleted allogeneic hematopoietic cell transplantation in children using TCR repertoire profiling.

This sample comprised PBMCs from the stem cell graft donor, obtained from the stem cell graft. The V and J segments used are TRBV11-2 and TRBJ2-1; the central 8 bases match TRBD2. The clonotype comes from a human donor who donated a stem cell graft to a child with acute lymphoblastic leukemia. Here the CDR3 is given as CASSRSGRGASDYYEQFF. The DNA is TGTGCCAGCAGCCGATCGGGGCGGGGGGCCTCCGACTACTATGAGCAGTTCTTC.